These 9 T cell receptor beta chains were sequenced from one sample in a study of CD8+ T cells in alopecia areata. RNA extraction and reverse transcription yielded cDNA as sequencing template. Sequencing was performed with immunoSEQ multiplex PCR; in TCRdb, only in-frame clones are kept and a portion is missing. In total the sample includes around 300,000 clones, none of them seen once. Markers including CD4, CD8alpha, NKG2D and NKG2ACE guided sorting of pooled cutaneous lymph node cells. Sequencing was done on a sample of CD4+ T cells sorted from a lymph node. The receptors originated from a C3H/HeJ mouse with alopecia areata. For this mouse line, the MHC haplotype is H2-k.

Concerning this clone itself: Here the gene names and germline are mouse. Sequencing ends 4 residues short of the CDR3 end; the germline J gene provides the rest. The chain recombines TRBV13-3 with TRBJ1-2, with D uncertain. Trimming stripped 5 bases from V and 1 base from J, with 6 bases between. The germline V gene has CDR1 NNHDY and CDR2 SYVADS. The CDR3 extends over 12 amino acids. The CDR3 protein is CASRVGNSDYTF. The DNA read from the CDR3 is TGTGCCAGCAGGGTGGGAAACTCC.

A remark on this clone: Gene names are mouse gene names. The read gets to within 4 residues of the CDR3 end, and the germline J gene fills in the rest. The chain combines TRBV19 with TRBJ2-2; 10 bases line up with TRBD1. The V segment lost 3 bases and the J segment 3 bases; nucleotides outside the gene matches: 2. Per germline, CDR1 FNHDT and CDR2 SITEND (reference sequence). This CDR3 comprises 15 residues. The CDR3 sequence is CASSTDRGDTGQLYF. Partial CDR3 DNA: TGTGCCAGCAGTACGGACAGGGGGGACACCGGG.

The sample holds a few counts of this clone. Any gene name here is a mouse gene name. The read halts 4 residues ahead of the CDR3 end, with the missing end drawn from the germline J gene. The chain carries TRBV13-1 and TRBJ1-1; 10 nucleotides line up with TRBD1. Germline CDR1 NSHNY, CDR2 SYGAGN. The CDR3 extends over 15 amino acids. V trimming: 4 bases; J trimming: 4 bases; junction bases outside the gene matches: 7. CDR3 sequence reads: CASSRPGTGVTEVFF. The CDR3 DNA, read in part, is TGTGCCAGCAGTCGTCCCGGGACAGGGGTCACA.

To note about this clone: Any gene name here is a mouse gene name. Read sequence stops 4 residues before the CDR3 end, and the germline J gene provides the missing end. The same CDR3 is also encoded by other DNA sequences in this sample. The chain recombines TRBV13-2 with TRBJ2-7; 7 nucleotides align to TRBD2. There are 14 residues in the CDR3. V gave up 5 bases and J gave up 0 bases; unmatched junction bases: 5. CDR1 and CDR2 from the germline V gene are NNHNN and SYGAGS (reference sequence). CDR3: CASGNWGSSYEQYF. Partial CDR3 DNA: TGTGCCAGCGGGAACTGGGGAAGCTCCTAT.

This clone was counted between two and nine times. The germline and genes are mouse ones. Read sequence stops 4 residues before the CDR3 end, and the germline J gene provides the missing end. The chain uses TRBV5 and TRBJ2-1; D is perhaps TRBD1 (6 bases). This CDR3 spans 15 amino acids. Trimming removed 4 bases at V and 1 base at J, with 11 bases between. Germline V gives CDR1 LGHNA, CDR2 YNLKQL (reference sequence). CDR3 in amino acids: CASSLSGENYAEQFF. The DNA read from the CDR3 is TGTGCCAGCAGCCTCTCAGGGGAGAACTATGCT.

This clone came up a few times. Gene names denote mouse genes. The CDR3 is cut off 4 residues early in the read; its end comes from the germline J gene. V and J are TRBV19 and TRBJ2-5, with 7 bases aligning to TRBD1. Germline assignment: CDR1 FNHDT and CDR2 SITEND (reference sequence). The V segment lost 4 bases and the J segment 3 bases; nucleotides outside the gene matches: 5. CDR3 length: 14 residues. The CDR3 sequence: CASSPGTDQDTQYF. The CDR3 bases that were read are TGTGCCAGCAGTCCCGGGACAGATCAAGAC.

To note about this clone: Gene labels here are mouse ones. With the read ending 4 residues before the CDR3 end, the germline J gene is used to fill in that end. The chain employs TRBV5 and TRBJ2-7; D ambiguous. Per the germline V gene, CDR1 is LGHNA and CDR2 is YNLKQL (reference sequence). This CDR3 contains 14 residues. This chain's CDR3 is CASSQEHRIYEQYF. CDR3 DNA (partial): TGTGCCAGCAGCCAAGAGCACAGAATATAT.

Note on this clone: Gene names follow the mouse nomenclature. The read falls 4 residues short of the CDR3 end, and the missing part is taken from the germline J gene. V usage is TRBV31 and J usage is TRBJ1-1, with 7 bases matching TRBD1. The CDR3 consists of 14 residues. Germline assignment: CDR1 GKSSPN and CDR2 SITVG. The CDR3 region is CAWSLKGNRGEVFF. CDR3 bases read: TGTGCCTGGAGTCTCAAAGGAAACAGGGGA.

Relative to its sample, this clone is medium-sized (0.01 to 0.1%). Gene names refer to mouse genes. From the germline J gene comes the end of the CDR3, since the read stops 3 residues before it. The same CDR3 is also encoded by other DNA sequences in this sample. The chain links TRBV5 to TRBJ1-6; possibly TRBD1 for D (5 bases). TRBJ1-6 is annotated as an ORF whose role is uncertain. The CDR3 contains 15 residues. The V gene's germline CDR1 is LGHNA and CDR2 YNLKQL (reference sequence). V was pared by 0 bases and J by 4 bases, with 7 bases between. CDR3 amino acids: CASSQDQGYNSPLYF. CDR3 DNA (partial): TGTGCCAGCAGCCAAGACCAGGGATATAATTCGCCC.